Each of the 25 T cell receptor beta chains below was sequenced from the same sample in a study of OX40 agonist ivuxolimab in advanced cancers. Only in-frame clones appear in the TCRdb table, and some are missing; sequencing was by immunoSEQ multiplex PCR. Here the sample spans approximately 64,000 clones, roughly 87% being singletons. The sequencing used CD4+ or CD8+ T cells sorted from blood, collected in a trial of the OX40 agonist ivuxolimab. These receptors were collected from an adult with an advanced solid tumor such as melanoma, head and neck, liver or kidney cancer.

This sequence joins TRBV4-2 and TRBJ1-4; D gene unclear. V was shortened by 1 base and J by 10 bases, with 7 bases between the two germline ends. Germline CDR1 LGHNA, CDR2 YNFKEQ. This CDR3 spans 12 amino acids. The CDR3 sequence: CASSQVVGKLFF. CDR3 in DNA: TGTGCCAGCAGCCAAGTGGTGGGAAAACTGTTTTTT.

The chain recombines TRBV9 with TRBJ2-5; the D is unclear. The CDR3 spans 15 residues. CDR1 is SGDLS, CDR2 YYNGEE, per germline. Trimming stripped 0 bases from V and 7 bases from J, with 16 bases between. DNA for the CDR3: TGTGCCAGCAGCGTAGACGTAGGCCCTTCGGGGACCCAGTACTTC. It translates to CASSVDVGPSGTQYF.

The rearrangement joins TRBV18 to TRBJ2-1, with TRBD2 matching over 12 bases. In germline, CDR1 is KGHSH, CDR2 LQKENI. Germline trimming cut 1 base from V and 7 bases from J; bases unmatched to any gene: 8. This CDR3 region has 17 residues. CDR3 in DNA: TGTGCCAGCTCACCACGATGGCTAGCGGGAGGGTTAAATGAGCAGTTCTTC. It yields the protein CASSPRWLAGGLNEQFF.

V usage is TRBV7-2 and J usage is TRBJ2-3; no reliable D call. Germline lookup yields CDR1 SGHTA and CDR2 FQGNSA. Trimming stripped 5 bases from V and 6 bases from J, with 6 bases between. CDR3 length equals 11 residues. Written as DNA, the CDR3 is TGTGCCAGCAGCACCGGGGATACGCAGTATTTT. Translation gives CASSTGDTQYF.

The rearrangement links TRBV7-9 to TRBJ2-6; D might be TRBD1 (6 bases). Germline CDR1 and CDR2: SEHNR and FQNEAQ (reference sequence). The CDR3 runs 17 residues. V lost 11 bases to trimming and J lost 0 bases, with 20 bases between them. The CDR3 coding sequence is TGTGCCGGCCGAGGGGACATCTTAAACTCTGGGGCCAACGTCCTGACTTTC. Protein product: CAGRGDILNSGANVLTF.

The chain joins TRBV2 to TRBJ1-5; D remains unclear. V lost 8 bases, J lost 5 bases, and 10 bases lay in between. The CDR3 length is 12 residues. Germline V gene lookup returns CDR1 SNHLY and CDR2 FYNNEI. The CDR3 sequence: CASRGQYQPQHF. The CDR3 nucleotides read TGTGCCAGCCGAGGTCAATATCAGCCCCAGCATTTT.

The chain is built from TRBV7-2 and TRBJ1-1; a possible D gene is TRBD1 (5 bases). CDR3 length: 13 residues. Trimming left V 4 bases short and J 1 base short, with 7 bases between. CDR1 SGHTA and CDR2 FQGNSA come from the germline V gene. In DNA, the CDR3 is TGTGCCAGCAGCTCACAGGAGAACACTGAAGCTTTCTTT. This codes for CASSSQENTEAFF.

This chain joins TRBV7-3 and TRBJ2-7; 7 nucleotides match TRBD1. V lost 1 base, J lost 2 bases, and 5 bases stayed unmatched. The CDR3 has 15 residues. CDR1 is SGHTA, CDR2 FQGTGA, per germline. The CDR3 protein is CASSLSSDRAYEQYF. In DNA, the CDR3 is TGTGCCAGCAGCTTAAGTAGTGACAGGGCCTACGAGCAGTACTTC.

This clone occurred once. CDR3 loop: CASSSPAGTGNQPQHF. The CDR3 DNA is TGTGCCAGCAGCTCCCCGGCCGGGACAGGCAATCAGCCCCAGCATTTT. The genes are TRBV5-8 and TRBJ1-5; 7 nucleotides line up with TRBD1. Germline V gene sequence: CDR1 SGHTS, CDR2 YDEGEE. The CDR3 has 16 residues. V dropped 3 bases and J dropped 2; count of bases not matched to a gene: 8.

The rearrangement joins TRBV5-1 to TRBJ2-5; 10 positions match TRBD1. The V gene's germline CDR1 is SGHRS and CDR2 YFSETQ. There are 15 residues in the CDR3. The V and J ends lost 4 bases and 4 bases, in that order; junction bases with no gene match: 7. This CDR3 is CASSPTGGVGETQYF. CDR3 DNA sequence: TGCGCCAGCAGCCCGACAGGGGGCGTCGGAGAGACCCAGTACTTC.

Here the CDR3 DNA reads TGTGCCAGCACCTCAAGGGAGACTGAAGCTTTCTTT. It is translated as CASTSRETEAFF. The genes are TRBV6-5 and TRBJ1-1; D not certain. This CDR3 has 12 amino acids. V was trimmed by 7 bases and J by 5 bases, leaving 11 bases between them. Germline V CDR1 and CDR2: MNHEY, SVGAGI.

V usage is TRBV29-1 and J usage is TRBJ2-1, with TRBD2 identical over 7 bases. The germline V gene has CDR1 SQVTM and CDR2 ANQGSEA. The CDR3 extends over 14 amino acids. The V and J ends lost 5 bases and 5 bases, in that order; junction bases with no gene match: 9. DNA of the CDR3: TGCAGCGTTCAGGCTAGCGGAGCTGACAATGAGCAGTTCTTC. Its translation: CSVQASGADNEQFF.

J is TRBJ1-6 and V is TRBV27; 8 nucleotides agree with TRBD1. This CDR3 region has 14 residues. V lost 6 bases, J lost 5 bases, and 3 bases stayed unmatched. Germline lookup yields CDR1 MNHEY and CDR2 SMNVEV (reference sequence). The CDR3 nucleotides read TGTGCCAGCAGCCTACAGGGGGATAATTCACCCCTCCACTTT. It encodes CASSLQGDNSPLHF.

The chain employs TRBV19 and TRBJ1-5, with 9 nucleotides matching TRBD1. After removal of 3 bases from V and 4 bases from J, the junction contained 10 bases not matched to a gene. The CDR3 spans 17 residues. CDR1 is LNHDA, CDR2 SQIVND, per germline (reference sequence). The CDR3 DNA reads as TGTGCCAGTAGTATCCCCGGGACAGGGATCGGGAATCAGCCCCAGCATTTT. Its protein is CASSIPGTGIGNQPQHF.

The rearrangement links TRBV5-1 to TRBJ2-4, with TRBD2 matching over 14 bases. This CDR3 comprises 20 residues. The V segment lost 3 bases and the J segment 2 bases; nucleotides outside the gene matches: 13. In germline, CDR1 is SGHRS, CDR2 YFSETQ. The DNA of the CDR3 is TGCGCCAGCAGCTACGCAGTAGGACTAGCGGGAGGAGAGTCCAAAAACATTCAGTACTTC. The encoded protein is CASSYAVGLAGGESKNIQYF. Looking up the rest from reference TRBV5-1 and TRBJ2-4 gives the full variable domain: KAGVTQTPRYLIKTRGQQVTLSCSPISGHRSVSWYQQTPGQGLQFLFEYFSETQRNKGNFPGRFSGRQFSNSRSEMNVSTLELGDSALYLCASSYAVGLAGGESKNIQYFGAGTRLSVL.

The J gene is TRBJ2-3, the V gene TRBV30, with 7 nucleotides matching TRBD2. V trimming: 3 bases; J trimming: 3 bases; junction bases outside the gene matches: 18. The CDR3 is made up of 18 amino acids. Looked up from germline, CDR1 is GTSNPN and CDR2 is SVGIG (reference sequence). The CDR3 protein is CAWSTLADPFGWTDTQYF. The CDR3 nucleotides read TGTGCCTGGAGCACTCTAGCGGATCCCTTTGGTTGGACAGATACGCAGTATTTT. Full variable domain (missing parts from reference TRBV30 and TRBJ2-3): SQTIHQWPATLVQPVGSPLSLECTVEGTSNPNLYWYRQAAGRGLQLLFYSVGIGQISSEVPQNLSASRPQDRQFILSSKKLLLSDSGFYLCAWSTLADPFGWTDTQYFGPGTRLTVL.

V usage is TRBV5-1 and J usage is TRBJ2-2, with TRBD2 identical over 10 bases. There are 18 residues in the CDR3. V lost 4 bases to trimming and J lost 5 bases; unmatched junction nucleotides: 14. Germline V lookup: CDR1 SGHRS, CDR2 YFSETQ. Here the CDR3 reads CASSRNSAGGPGTGELFF. The CDR3 DNA reads as TGCGCCAGCAGCCGAAACTCAGCGGGAGGGCCGGGGACCGGGGAGCTGTTTTTT.

The rearrangement joins TRBV30 to TRBJ2-7; perhaps TRBD1 as D (6 bases). Germline CDR1 GTSNPN, CDR2 SVGIG (reference sequence). V was cut by 8 bases and J by 0 bases, with 11 bases left in between. This CDR3 is 12 amino acids long. In nucleotides, the CDR3 is TGTGCCCCGAAAGGGGGCTCCTACGAGCAGTACTTC. It codes for CAPKGGSYEQYF.

CDR3 residues: CASSSSWSSYNEQFF. The CDR3, as DNA: TGTGCCAGCAGCTCAAGCTGGAGCTCCTACAATGAGCAGTTCTTC. The gene calls are TRBV7-3 and TRBJ2-1; no clear D gene. Germline V gene data show CDR1 as SGHTA and CDR2 as FQGTGA. Trimming left V 4 bases short and J 0 bases short, with 10 bases between. The CDR3 spans 15 residues.

The rearrangement links TRBV18 to TRBJ2-4; weak D call: TRBD2 (5 bases). Germline lookup yields CDR1 KGHSH and CDR2 LQKENI. Trimming shortened V by 3 bases and J by 6 bases, and 12 bases separated the two germline ends. This CDR3 contains 14 residues. CDR3 DNA: TGTGCCAGCTCACCGCCCCCGGACTCAAACATTCAGTACTTC. Protein: CASSPPPDSNIQYF.

The chain employs TRBV28 and TRBJ1-1; D is uncertain. V lost 3 bases and J 6 bases, leaving 11 bases between the germline ends. This CDR3 has 13 amino acids. Germline CDR1 reads MDHEN; CDR2 reads SYDVKM. The CDR3 coding sequence is TGTGCCAGCAGTTTCCTCTTCGGGGCTGAAGCTTTCTTT. It is translated as CASSFLFGAEAFF.

In its sample, this clone was seen a few times. The chain uses TRBV2 and TRBJ1-2; D may be TRBD1 (5 bases). Trimming removed 3 bases from V and 5 bases from J, with 7 bases in between. The CDR3 contains 12 residues. The germline CDR1 and CDR2 sequences are SNHLY and FYNNEI. The CDR3 sequence: CASSEGGYGYTF. The CDR3 region has the DNA TGTGCCAGCAGTGAGGGGGGTTATGGCTACACCTTC.

The chain joins TRBV7-6 to TRBJ1-6; 9 bases match TRBD1. The germline V gene has CDR1 SGHVS and CDR2 FNYEAQ. The CDR3 contains 16 residues. After removal of 0 bases from V and 6 bases from J, the junction contained 3 bases not matched to a gene. CDR3 amino acids: CASSLAEGQGNSPLHF. DNA for the CDR3: TGTGCCAGCAGCTTAGCTGAGGGACAGGGTAATTCACCCCTCCACTTT.

The chain employs TRBV27 and TRBJ1-4, with unresolved D. The ends were cut back, 6 bases at V and 0 bases at J, with 11 bases in the middle. The length of the CDR3 is 15 residues. From germline, CDR1 is MNHEY and CDR2 SMNVEV (reference sequence). This CDR3 is CASSPQYATNEKLFF. CDR3 nucleotides: TGTGCCAGCAGCCCCCAGTACGCAACTAATGAAAAACTGTTTTTT.

The rearrangement uses TRBV4-2 and TRBJ1-2, with D possibly TRBD1 on 5 matching bases. The germline gives CDR1 LGHNA, CDR2 YNFKEQ. Trimming cost V 0 bases and J 7 bases, with 18 bases left between them. The CDR3 runs to 16 residues. The CDR3 DNA sequence: TGTGCCAGCAGCCAAGAGAGGAATGCAGGGCTGTCTGGCTACACCTTC. Encoded protein: CASSQERNAGLSGYTF.